This T cell receptor (beta chain) was captured in a study of human T cells and chemical hapten exposure. General observations from the study: PT1 expanded TCR counts correlated positively with patch test score. The formation of large CDR3 similarity clusters by expanded TCRs significantly exceeded that of controls.

The CDR3 spans 14 residues. Per germline, CDR1 MNHEY and CDR2 SMNVEV (reference sequence). V trimming: 5 bases; J trimming: 6 bases; junction bases outside the gene matches: 7. Concerning this clonotype: Its antigen remains unidentified.

Using its own MiXCR run on the RACE reads, TCRdb lists one record per CDR3 protein. The table lists 79,000 or so distinct CDR3 sequences, 32% of them singletons, with 8.9% in the top ten. Documented time point: patch test 1, 2 weeks after DPC sensitization. Treatment specified: therapeutic diphenylcyclopropenone sensitization with weekly scalp DPC. This receptor was obtained from a man aged 40-49 years with alopecia areata. Some clones in this sample may be carry-over from other donors' samples. The material sequenced was whole blood, taken in connection with sensitization to the hapten diphenylcyclopropenone (DPC). The chain has TRBV27 and TRBJ1-5, with TRBD1 matching 7 bases. The chain's CDR3 is CASSARQGGQPQHF. The CDR3 DNA sequence: TGTGCCAGCAGTGCGAGACAGGGTGGTCAGCCCCAGCATTTT.